One sample yielded the 20 T cell receptor beta chains listed below, sequenced in a study of cytomegalovirus exposure and HLA in healthy donors. PCR employed 60 Vbeta and 13 Jbeta primers. Profiled with immunoSEQ multiplex PCR; TCRdb holds only in-frame clones, not every one. The profile shows about 170,000 clones, roughly 80% of them singletons. What was sequenced was PBMCs. Every receptor here comes from a male donor in good health and CMV-seronegative.

The chain employs TRBV27 and TRBJ2-1; 9 bases are shared with TRBD1. This CDR3 contains 16 residues. Germline CDR1 reads MNHEY; CDR2 reads SMNVEV (reference sequence). The V and J ends lost 5 bases and 2 bases, in that order; junction bases with no gene match: 7. In nucleotides, the CDR3 is TGTGCCAGCAGTCCAGAACAGGGGGCCCCCTACAATGAGCAGTTCTTC. Translating gives CASSPEQGAPYNEQFF.

The chain uses TRBV5-1 and TRBJ2-7, with 9 bases matching TRBD1. Losses at the gene ends were 1 base for V and 2 bases for J; bases not matched to a gene: 7. Germline CDR1 and CDR2: SGHRS and YFSETQ. CDR3 size: 16 residues. CDR3: CASSLRAGQGAYEQYF. CDR3 DNA sequence: TGCGCCAGCAGCTTGAGGGCGGGACAGGGCGCCTACGAGCAGTACTTC.

The rearrangement uses TRBV27 and TRBJ2-7; 10 bases fit TRBD2. Germline values: CDR1 MNHEY, CDR2 SMNVEV (reference sequence). The CDR3 runs to 14 residues. V dropped 5 bases and J dropped 5; count of bases not matched to a gene: 6. CDR3 region: CASSAIAGGHEQYF. CDR3 DNA: TGTGCCAGCAGTGCCATAGCGGGGGGTCACGAGCAGTACTTC.

This clone was seen a single time. This chain links TRBV7-3 with TRBJ2-3, with 9 bases identical to TRBD1. The CDR3 runs 15 residues. V dropped 1 base and J dropped 6; count of bases not matched to a gene: 5. Germline CDR1 and CDR2: SGHTA and FQGTGA. CDR3 in amino acids: CASSLNTGGADTQYF. The CDR3 bases are TGTGCCAGCAGCTTAAATACAGGGGGCGCTGATACGCAGTATTTT.

This rearrangement joins TRBV5-1 to TRBJ2-3; no clear D gene. Germline-derived CDR1 and CDR2 are SGHRS and YFSETQ. The CDR3 runs 15 residues. V lost 4 bases, J lost 6 bases, and 18 bases lay in between. CDR3 protein: CASSADSARGDTQYF. CDR3 DNA: TGCGCCAGCAGCGCAGACTCAGCGAGAGGTGATACGCAGTATTTT.

The chain couples TRBV5-1 to TRBJ2-7, with D maybe TRBD1 (5 bases). The V and J ends lost 0 bases and 2 bases respectively, with 12 bases between them. Germline CDR1 and CDR2: SGHRS and YFSETQ. The CDR3 sequence is 15 residues long. CDR3 sequence: CASSLVQGTTYEQYF. CDR3 coding DNA: TGCGCCAGCAGCTTGGTGCAGGGAACGACCTACGAGCAGTACTTC.

V usage is TRBV29-1 and J usage is TRBJ2-7; 12 bases line up with TRBD2. Germline CDR1 SQVTM, CDR2 ANQGSEA. With V trimmed by 1 base and J by 4 bases, 11 bases remained unmatched. The CDR3 extends over 17 amino acids. CDR3 protein: CSVEGTSGEGGLYEQYF. In nucleotides, the CDR3 is TGCAGCGTTGAAGGGACTAGCGGGGAGGGGGGGTTGTACGAGCAGTACTTC.

The chain employs TRBV9 and TRBJ2-4; a possible D gene is TRBD2 (7 bases). The CDR3 covers 17 residues. With 0 bases removed from V and 6 bases from J, the gap between germline ends came to 19 bases. Germline V lookup: CDR1 SGDLS, CDR2 YYNGEE. The CDR3 here is CASSVGARGGAGNIQYF. DNA of the CDR3: TGTGCCAGCAGCGTAGGGGCAAGGGGGGGGGCAGGAAACATTCAGTACTTC.

The chain recombines TRBV27 with TRBJ2-7; TRBD1 matches 11 bases. Germline assignment: CDR1 MNHEY and CDR2 SMNVEV (reference sequence). The V gene end was trimmed by 1 base and the J gene end by 5 bases; junction bases not matched to a gene: 7. The CDR3 totals 16 residues. The CDR3 sequence: CASSLLTGQGVDEQYF. For the CDR3, the DNA is TGTGCCAGCAGTTTATTAACGGGACAGGGGGTCGACGAGCAGTACTTC.

The gene calls are TRBV10-3 and TRBJ1-6, with TRBD1 matching over 7 bases. This CDR3 has 14 amino acids. J was trimmed by 6 bases and V by 5 bases; bases with no gene match: 4. The germline V gene has CDR1 ENHRY and CDR2 SYGVKD. CDR3 residues: CAISPQGRNSPLHF. The CDR3 nucleotides read TGTGCCATCAGTCCACAGGGGCGTAATTCACCCCTCCACTTT.

The chain uses TRBV27 and TRBJ1-1; possible D gene TRBD1, 6 bases. The CDR3 sequence is 14 residues long. Looked up from germline, CDR1 is MNHEY and CDR2 is SMNVEV (reference sequence). V was trimmed by 0 bases and J by 11 bases, leaving 16 bases between them. The CDR3 coding sequence is TGTGCCAGCAGTTTATCCAAGAGTGGGGGCGTTGCTTTCTTT. Amino acids: CASSLSKSGGVAFF.

In this sample, this clone turned up a few times. V and J are TRBV5-1 and TRBJ2-3, with 8 bases identical to TRBD1. From germline, CDR1 is SGHRS and CDR2 YFSETQ. V lost 4 bases to trimming and J lost 4 bases; unmatched junction nucleotides: 8. CDR3 size: 15 residues. CDR3 nucleotide sequence: TGCGCCAGCAGCAAGAGGACAGGGTTCCCAGATACGCAGTATTTT. Amino acids: CASSKRTGFPDTQYF.

This chain connects TRBV28 to TRBJ1-2; D gene ambiguous. There are 13 residues in the CDR3. Germline values: CDR1 MDHEN, CDR2 SYDVKM. Deletions cut 5 bases from V and 2 bases from J, with 9 bases between. The CDR3 region is CASSAPVNYGYTF. The CDR3 DNA is TGTGCCAGCAGTGCCCCGGTAAACTATGGCTACACCTTC.

This chain joins TRBV7-2 and TRBJ2-7; 11 nucleotides agree with TRBD2. The CDR3 consists of 14 residues. Germline-derived CDR1 and CDR2 are SGHTA and FQGNSA. V gave up 6 bases and J gave up 3 bases; unmatched junction bases: 4. CDR3 region: CASRALAGGYEQYF. In nucleotides, the CDR3 is TGTGCCAGCAGAGCTCTAGCGGGGGGCTACGAGCAGTACTTC. Based on the CDR3 plus reference TRBV7-2 and TRBJ2-7, the full variable domain is GAGVSQSPSNKVTEKGKDVELRCDPISGHTALYWYRQSLGQGLEFLIYFQGNSAPDKSGLPSDRFSAERTGGSVSTLTIQRTQQEDSAVYLCASRALAGGYEQYFGPGTRLTVT.

The chain uses TRBV9 and TRBJ2-7; 9 bases line up with TRBD1. The length of the CDR3 is 15 residues. From germline, CDR1 is SGDLS and CDR2 YYNGEE. Trimming took 3 bases from V and 6 from J; bases not matched to a gene: 10. The CDR3, as DNA: TGTGCCAGCAGCGCACAGGGGGCCTCTCTCGGCGAGCAGTACTTC. This sequence encodes CASSAQGASLGEQYF.

The chain combines TRBV6-5 with TRBJ2-2, with D uncertain. This CDR3 is built from 13 residues. Trimming left V 7 bases short and J 0 bases short, with 6 bases between. Germline V gene data show CDR1 as MNHEY and CDR2 as SVGAGI. CDR3 region: CASKLTNTGELFF. The CDR3 bases are TGTGCCAGCAAGCTAACGAACACCGGGGAGCTGTTTTTT.

This clone was seen a handful of times. The chain is built from TRBV4-3 and TRBJ2-5, with 8 bases matching TRBD1. V dropped 1 base and J dropped 5; count of bases not matched to a gene: 9. Germline V CDR1 and CDR2: LGHNA, YSLEER. The CDR3 has 16 residues. CDR3 sequence (DNA): TGCGCCAGCAGCCAAGGTCGGACAGGGAAGGGTGAGACCCAGTACTTC. Encoded protein: CASSQGRTGKGETQYF.

This chain joins TRBV28 and TRBJ1-1, with 11 bases matching TRBD1. CDR3 length: 17 residues. After removal of 5 bases from V and 0 bases from J, the junction contained 8 bases not matched to a gene. Germline CDR1 is MDHEN and CDR2 is SYDVKM. CDR3 nucleotide sequence: TGTGCCAGCAGTCCCCGGACAGGGGGCGCGATGAACACTGAAGCTTTCTTT. Residues: CASSPRTGGAMNTEAFF.

V gene TRBV7-8 combines with J gene TRBJ2-7, with 9 bases matching TRBD2. With V trimmed by 2 bases and J by 1 base, 9 bases remained unmatched. CDR1 is SGHVS and CDR2 is FQNEAQ in the germline V gene. The CDR3 is made up of 17 amino acids. Written as DNA, the CDR3 is TGTGCCAGCAGCTTACTAGCGGGATCCTATGGGTCCTACGAGCAGTACTTC. It translates to CASSLLAGSYGSYEQYF.

This clone was counted once. The rearrangement uses TRBV4-3 and TRBJ2-5, with TRBD2 matching over 10 bases. The V segment lost 1 base and the J segment 4 bases; nucleotides outside the gene matches: 15. CDR1 and CDR2 (germline): LGHNA, YSLEER. The CDR3 spans 19 residues. CDR3 bases: TGCGCCAGCAGCCAAGGGGAGCTAGCGGGAGCAGTGGGCGGAGAGACCCAGTACTTC. Protein sequence: CASSQGELAGAVGGETQYF.